These 22 T cell receptor beta chains originate from one sample sequenced in a study of cytomegalovirus exposure and HLA in healthy donors. PCR employed 60 Vbeta and 13 Jbeta primers. Profiled with immunoSEQ multiplex PCR; TCRdb holds only in-frame clones, not every one. The repertoire consists of 110,000 or so clones, with 75% occurring once and the leading ten covering 1% to 1.5%. The specimen sequenced was PBMCs. Receptors originate from a man aged 35-49 years in good health and CMV-seronegative.

The CDR3 spells CASSNAAGFSSYEQYF. DNA of the CDR3: TGTGCCAGCAGCAATGCAGCGGGGTTCAGCTCCTACGAGCAGTACTTC. The chain combines TRBV7-6 with TRBJ2-7, with TRBD2 identical over 7 bases. The germline V gene has CDR1 SGHVS and CDR2 FNYEAQ. J gave up 0 bases and V 5 bases, and 10 bases lay outside the gene matches. The CDR3 is 16 amino acids.

This clone was recorded only once. The chain couples TRBV7-8 to TRBJ2-7; the match to TRBD1 covers 7 bases. Germline lookup yields CDR1 SGHVS and CDR2 FQNEAQ. The CDR3 extends over 14 amino acids. J lost 2 bases, V lost 5 bases, and 6 bases had no gene match. CDR3 sequence: CASSRRDSPYEQYF. The CDR3, as DNA: TGTGCCAGCAGCCGTCGGGACAGTCCCTACGAGCAGTACTTC.

This chain connects TRBV27 to TRBJ1-1, with D perhaps TRBD1 (5 bases). CDR3 length: 15 residues. Germline-derived CDR1 and CDR2 are MNHEY and SMNVEV (reference sequence). V was trimmed by 8 bases and J by 0 bases, leaving 16 bases between them. The CDR3 coding sequence is TGTGCCAGCCGCAGGGATCGGAACATGAACACTGAAGCTTTCTTT. It codes for CASRRDRNMNTEAFF.

V gene TRBV5-1 combines with J gene TRBJ1-5; possibly TRBD1 for D (6 bases). The CDR3 covers 15 residues. Germline values: CDR1 SGHRS, CDR2 YFSETQ. Trimming removed 0 bases from V and 4 bases from J, with 11 bases in between. The CDR3 here is CASSLVGDTNQPQHF. The CDR3 nucleotides are TGCGCCAGCAGCTTGGTGGGGGACACAAATCAGCCCCAGCATTTT.

This sequence joins TRBV30 and TRBJ2-4, with 8 bases lining up with TRBD1. CDR3 size: 13 residues. J lost 9 bases, V lost 0 bases, and 4 bases had no gene match. Germline-derived CDR1 and CDR2 are GTSNPN and SVGIG (reference sequence). CDR3 nucleotides: TGTGCCTGGAGTGTCGGCGACAGGGGCATTCAGTACTTC. Its translation is CAWSVGDRGIQYF.

V usage is TRBV19 and J usage is TRBJ2-1; the D gene is possibly TRBD2 (5 bases). The CDR3 extends over 15 amino acids. The V gene's germline CDR1 is LNHDA and CDR2 SQIVND (reference sequence). Trimming pared 5 bases from V and 0 bases from J, leaving 11 bases between. CDR3 protein: CASSWSGYSYNEQFF. Written as DNA, the CDR3 is TGTGCCAGTAGTTGGTCGGGATACTCCTACAATGAGCAGTTCTTC. Full variable domain (outside the CDR3, taken from reference TRBV19 and TRBJ2-1): DGGITQSPKYLFRKEGQNVTLSCEQNLNHDAMYWYRQDPGQGLRLIYYSQIVNDFQKGDIAEGYSVSREKKESFPLTVTSAQKNPTAFYLCASSWSGYSYNEQFFGPGTRLTVL.

The gene calls are TRBV27 and TRBJ2-7; tentatively, D is TRBD1 (6 bases). The CDR3 is made up of 14 amino acids. The V end was cut by 5 bases, the J end by 4 bases, with 15 bases between. Germline values: CDR1 MNHEY, CDR2 SMNVEV (reference sequence). CDR3 sequence reads: CASSPYRVGYEQYF. DNA for the CDR3: TGTGCCAGCAGTCCTTACAGGGTAGGGTACGAGCAGTACTTC.

This sequence joins TRBV27 and TRBJ2-5; 9 positions agree with TRBD1. The J call may be in error: the DNA end matches TRBJ2-7 better. The CDR3 has 13 amino acids. Germline V CDR1 and CDR2: MNHEY, SMNVEV (reference sequence). The CDR3 coding sequence is TGTGCCAGCGGGACAGGGTTGACCTACGAGCAGTACTTC. It specifies CASGTGLTYEQYF.

V usage is TRBV30 and J usage is TRBJ1-1; 9 bases agree with TRBD1. Germline values: CDR1 GTSNPN, CDR2 SVGIG (reference sequence). The J segment lost 4 bases and the V segment lost 1 base, leaving 1 base of the junction unmatched. There are 13 residues in the CDR3. CDR3: CAWSEDRGTEAFF. CDR3 sequence (DNA): TGTGCCTGGAGTGAGGACAGGGGCACTGAAGCTTTCTTT. Based on the CDR3 plus reference TRBV30 and TRBJ1-1, the full variable domain is SQTIHQWPATLVQPVGSPLSLECTVEGTSNPNLYWYRQAAGRGLQLLFYSVGIGQISSEVPQNLSASRPQDRQFILSSKKLLLSDSGFYLCAWSEDRGTEAFFGQGTRLTVV.

This chain links TRBV28 with TRBJ1-2; TRBD1 agrees at 7 bases. With V trimmed by 8 bases and J by 0 bases, 3 bases remained unmatched. This CDR3 spans 13 amino acids. Germline V gene lookup returns CDR1 MDHEN and CDR2 SYDVKM. The CDR3 here is CASGTAANYGYTF. The CDR3 nucleotides read TGTGCCAGCGGGACAGCAGCTAACTATGGCTACACCTTC.

This clone is a singleton in its sample. The chain is built from TRBV9 and TRBJ1-2, with D possibly matching TRBD1 (6 bases). Germline V gene lookup returns CDR1 SGDLS and CDR2 YYNGEE. V was cut by 0 bases and J by 0 bases, with 9 bases left in between. The CDR3 has 15 residues. The CDR3 protein is CASSVGTGPNYGYTF. Written as DNA, the CDR3 is TGTGCCAGCAGCGTAGGAACAGGGCCTAACTATGGCTACACCTTC. The entire variable domain, with the rest obtained from reference TRBV9 and TRBJ1-2, is as follows: DSGVTQTPKHLITATGQRVTLRCSPRSGDLSVYWYQQSLDQGLQFLIQYYNGEERAKGNILERFSAQQFPDLHSELNLSSLELGDSALYFCASSVGTGPNYGYTFGSGTRLTVV.

The chain couples TRBV4-3 to TRBJ2-3; D perhaps matches TRBD1 (6 bases). CDR3 length equals 14 residues. The V end was cut by 3 bases, the J end by 3 bases, with 10 bases between. Germline CDR1 reads LGHNA; CDR2 reads YSLEER. CDR3 protein: CASSHPDRTDTQYF. Here the CDR3 DNA reads TGCGCCAGCAGCCACCCAGACAGGACAGATACGCAGTATTTT.

The genes are TRBV19 and TRBJ1-6; D not certain. CDR1 LNHDA and CDR2 SQIVND come from the germline V gene (reference sequence). Trimming removed 6 bases from V and 6 bases from J, with 15 bases in between. The CDR3 runs to 15 residues. The CDR3 loop reads CASRPTTYLNSPLHF. CDR3 in DNA: TGTGCCAGTAGGCCGACAACCTATCTTAATTCACCCCTCCACTTT.

J is TRBJ1-4 and V is TRBV5-1, with 7 bases lining up with TRBD1. Germline loops: CDR1 SGHRS, CDR2 YFSETQ. The V segment lost 0 bases and the J segment 7 bases; nucleotides outside the gene matches: 6. There are 15 residues in the CDR3. The CDR3 sequence is CASSLGDRDSEKLFF. The CDR3 DNA reads TGCGCCAGCAGCTTGGGAGACAGGGATAGTGAAAAACTGTTTTTT.

The chain links TRBV4-1 to TRBJ2-1; D may be TRBD2 (6 bases). The germline gives CDR1 MGHRA, CDR2 YSYEKL. The V and J ends lost 3 bases and 5 bases respectively, with 14 bases between them. This CDR3 comprises 15 residues. In DNA, the CDR3 is TGCGCCAGCAGCCAGAAACCGGGACTTAACAATGAGCAGTTCTTC. The encoded protein is CASSQKPGLNNEQFF.

The chain uses TRBV27 and TRBJ1-2; 10 bases agree with TRBD1. The CDR3 loop spans 14 amino acids. V gave up 2 bases and J gave up 5 bases; unmatched junction bases: 2. CDR1 is MNHEY, CDR2 SMNVEV, per germline (reference sequence). The CDR3 loop is CASSLDRGLYGYTF. Written as DNA, the CDR3 is TGTGCCAGCAGTTTAGACAGGGGGCTTTATGGCTACACCTTC.

The CDR3 sequence is CASSQSGFGGGSNTEAFF. DNA for the CDR3: TGCGCCAGCAGCCAAAGTGGGTTTGGAGGGGGCTCGAACACTGAAGCTTTCTTT. This rearrangement joins TRBV4-3 to TRBJ1-1, with 7 bases fitting TRBD1. The CDR3 contains 18 residues. The germline V gene has CDR1 LGHNA and CDR2 YSLEER. Trimming cost V 2 bases and J 1 base; bases outside gene matches: 13.

Here the CDR3 reads CASSERSGTSGSNEQFF. The CDR3 DNA reads TGTGCCAGCAGCGAACGCTCGGGGACTAGCGGGAGTAATGAGCAGTTCTTC. V is TRBV9 and J is TRBJ2-1, with 14 bases fitting TRBD2. The CDR3 totals 17 residues. With 3 bases clipped from V and 7 bases from J, the junction kept 9 bases outside the gene matches. Germline CDR1 is SGDLS and CDR2 is YYNGEE.

V usage is TRBV7-9 and J usage is TRBJ1-1, with D hard to call. This CDR3 is built from 16 residues. V lost 5 bases and J 1 base, leaving 17 bases between the germline ends. Germline CDR1 is SEHNR and CDR2 is FQNEAQ (reference sequence). The DNA for the CDR3 is TGTGCCAGCAGCCCATCTCAATTTCGGGAGAACACTGAAGCTTTCTTT. Residues: CASSPSQFRENTEAFF.

This clone was counted a single time. The V and J genes are TRBV30 and TRBJ2-7; no clear D. The CDR3 runs to 14 residues. Germline-derived CDR1 and CDR2 are GTSNPN and SVGIG (reference sequence). Deletions cut 2 bases from V and 3 bases from J, with 14 bases between. The chain's CDR3 is CAWSWRHTNYEQYF. The CDR3 DNA is TGTGCCTGGAGTTGGCGACATACAAACTACGAGCAGTACTTC.

This chain connects TRBV2 to TRBJ1-2; TRBD1 matches at 10 bases. V dropped 8 bases and J dropped 5; count of bases not matched to a gene: 5. CDR1 SNHLY and CDR2 FYNNEI come from the germline V gene. The CDR3 runs 13 residues. DNA for the CDR3: TGTGCCAGCGCGACAGGGGGCGGGTATGGCTACACCTTC. Encoded protein: CASATGGGYGYTF.

This chain uses TRBV25-1 with TRBJ2-7, with 8 bases aligning to TRBD2. Germline V gives CDR1 MGHDK, CDR2 SYGVNS. V was pared by 3 bases and J by 0 bases, with 4 bases of the junction left unmatched. The CDR3 spans 15 residues. CDR3 DNA sequence: TGTGCCAGCAGTGATTCCGGGAGGGTCTCCTACGAGCAGTACTTC. Its translation is CASSDSGRVSYEQYF.